These 21 T cell receptor beta chains share one sample of origin, sequenced in a study of blood T cell repertoires in COVID-19. Clones were sequenced by immunoSEQ multiplex PCR, and TCRdb holds only the in-frame ones, with some missing. Here the sample spans about 330,000 clones, roughly nine tenths being singletons. Sequencing used peripheral blood. The source of these receptors is a man between 18 and 35 years old who had recovered from COVID-19.

The rearrangement joins TRBV9 to TRBJ1-6, with 11 positions matching TRBD1. The CDR3 sequence is 17 residues long. Germline-derived CDR1 and CDR2 are SGDLS and YYNGEE. The J segment lost 8 bases and the V segment lost 2 bases, leaving 9 bases of the junction unmatched. This CDR3 reads CASSVGTGGTGDSPLHF. The CDR3 DNA follows: TGTGCCAGCAGCGTCGGGACAGGGGGAACCGGAGATTCACCCCTCCACTTT.

This clone was seen a few times. The gene calls are TRBV3-1 (or the pseudogene TRBV3-2) and TRBJ1-2; tentative D call: TRBD1 (6 bases). From germline, CDR1 is LGHDT and CDR2 YNNKEL (reference sequence). Trimming took 6 bases from V and 8 from J, leaving 22 bases between them. The CDR3 extends over 15 amino acids. The CDR3 bases are TGTGCCAGCAGGATCACAGGGAGCACCACGGGAGGCTACACCTTC. Protein product: CASRITGSTTGGYTF.

This clone was seen repeatedly, ten times or more. The chain recombines TRBV6-5 with TRBJ1-3, with 8 bases identical to TRBD1. This CDR3 has 16 residues. The junction had 5 bases not matched to a gene; V was cut back by 0 bases and J by 4 bases. Per germline, CDR1 MNHEY and CDR2 SVGAGI. As DNA, the CDR3 is TGTGCCAGCAGTTACTCGCAGGGGGCACACGGAAACACCATATATTTT. Translated, it gives CASSYSQGAHGNTIYF.

This clone occurred once. The chain uses TRBV19 and TRBJ1-2; the D gene is possibly TRBD1 (5 bases). Trimming took off 10 bases at V and 5 bases at J, with 29 bases between the two ends. CDR3 length equals 17 residues. Germline V gene lookup returns CDR1 LNHDA and CDR2 SQIVND (reference sequence). CDR3 bases: TGTGCCACCTTCGGGCGGGGGAAGGATTTTTCCCTGTATGGCTACACCTTC. It is translated as CATFGRGKDFSLYGYTF.

This clone was found a few times. The chain employs TRBV4-1 and TRBJ1-2; D is perhaps TRBD1 (5 bases). Germline V CDR1 and CDR2: MGHRA, YSYEKL. The ends were cut back, 10 bases at V and 0 bases at J, with 12 bases in the middle. The CDR3 is 13 residues long. The CDR3 DNA sequence: TGCGCCACCCAAGGGGCGGCTAACTATGGCTACACCTTC. Protein sequence: CATQGAANYGYTF.

V usage is TRBV6-2 or TRBV6-3 and J usage is TRBJ2-7; 9 nucleotides align to TRBD1. The CDR3 spans 15 residues. Germline V CDR1 and CDR2: MNHEY, SVGEGT. V shed 5 bases, J shed 2 bases, and the junction held 7 bases outside the gene matches. CDR3 nucleotides: TGTGCCAGCAGTCCCGGGACAGGGCGTGCCTACGAGCAGTACTTC. It specifies CASSPGTGRAYEQYF.

The J gene is TRBJ1-2, the V gene TRBV27; 9 bases map to TRBD1. J was trimmed by 7 bases and V by 10 bases; bases with no gene match: 7. CDR3 size: 12 residues. Germline V CDR1 and CDR2: MNHEY, SMNVEV (reference sequence). CDR3 sequence reads: CATRTGARGYTF. In nucleotides, the CDR3 is TGTGCCACCAGGACAGGGGCTCGTGGCTACACCTTC.

This clone was seen a few times. The chain couples TRBV30 to TRBJ1-4; D is ambiguous. V dropped 0 bases and J dropped 7 bases, with 9 bases sitting between them. The CDR3 is 13 amino acids. Germline CDR1 is GTSNPN and CDR2 is SVGIG (reference sequence). CDR3 coding DNA: TGTGCCTGGAGTGTAATACGAGGTGAAAAACTGTTTTTT. Translating it yields CAWSVIRGEKLFF.

V is TRBV15 and J is TRBJ2-7; D is perhaps TRBD2 (5 bases). The CDR3 sequence is 15 residues long. Trimming took off 5 bases at V and 0 bases at J, with 14 bases between the two ends. Germline V gives CDR1 LNHNV, CDR2 YYDKDF (reference sequence). For the CDR3, the DNA is TGTGCCACCAGCGGCCCGAGGGTGAGCTCCTACGAGCAGTACTTC. As protein: CATSGPRVSSYEQYF.

The chain couples TRBV19 to TRBJ1-5; the match to TRBD1 covers 8 bases. CDR3 size: 16 residues. Germline V lookup: CDR1 LNHDA, CDR2 SQIVND (reference sequence). V gave up 1 base and J gave up 5 bases; unmatched junction bases: 7. CDR3 DNA sequence: TGTGCCAGTAGTATAGGGGTAGACAGGGGTCATCAGCCCCAGCATTTT. This codes for CASSIGVDRGHQPQHF.

The chain combines TRBV27 with TRBJ1-5, with D possibly matching TRBD1 (6 bases). V lost 10 bases and J 0 bases, leaving 16 bases between the germline ends. From germline, CDR1 is MNHEY and CDR2 SMNVEV (reference sequence). CDR3 length: 15 amino acids. CDR3 nucleotide sequence: TGTGCCAACGACAGGCGGCCTTATAGCAATCAGCCCCAGCATTTT. Protein: CANDRRPYSNQPQHF.

The gene calls are TRBV18 and TRBJ2-3; TRBD2 might be the D (5 bases). CDR1 and CDR2 from the germline V gene are KGHSH and LQKENI. The ends were cut back, 6 bases at V and 0 bases at J, with 16 bases in the middle. The length of the CDR3 is 16 residues. DNA for the CDR3: TGTGCCAGCTCCCCAGACACTAGTGCTAGCACAGATACGCAGTATTTT. As protein: CASSPDTSASTDTQYF.

The J gene is TRBJ2-6, the V gene TRBV5-1, with TRBD1 identical over 8 bases. CDR1 is SGHRS and CDR2 is YFSETQ in the germline V gene. Unmatched junction bases numbered 7, after V lost 5 bases and J lost 0 bases. The CDR3 covers 17 residues. The CDR3 here is CASRQGTGDSGANVLTF. The CDR3 DNA reads TGCGCCAGCAGACAGGGGACAGGTGACTCTGGGGCCAACGTCCTGACTTTC.

The CDR3 coding sequence is TGTGCCTGGAGGCAGGGACAGGGTCCTTCCTACGAGCAGTACTTC. It is translated as CAWRQGQGPSYEQYF. The chain employs TRBV30 and TRBJ2-7; 9 nucleotides match TRBD1. The length of the CDR3 is 15 residues. CDR1 GTSNPN and CDR2 SVGIG come from the germline V gene (reference sequence). Germline trimming cut 3 bases from V and 1 base from J; bases unmatched to any gene: 7.

This chain joins TRBV7-9 and TRBJ1-2; 7 positions agree with TRBD1. This CDR3 contains 15 residues. V was clipped by 3 bases and J by 6 bases; unmatched bases: 10. Germline loops: CDR1 SEHNR, CDR2 FQNEAQ (reference sequence). CDR3 region: CASSFSDRVFHGYTF. The CDR3 region has the DNA TGTGCCAGCAGCTTCTCCGACAGGGTATTCCATGGCTACACCTTC. Filled out from reference TRBV7-9 and TRBJ1-2, the complete variable domain reads DTGVSQNPRHKITKRGQNVTFRCDPISEHNRLYWYRQTLGQGPEFLTYFQNEAQLEKSRLLSDRFSAERPKGSFSTLEIQRTEQGDSAMYLCASSFSDRVFHGYTFGSGTRLTVV.

This chain connects TRBV6-5 to TRBJ2-5; 7 nucleotides line up with TRBD2. Germline V gene lookup returns CDR1 MNHEY and CDR2 SVGAGI. This CDR3 region has 15 residues. J lost 2 bases, V lost 6 bases, and 9 bases had no gene match. CDR3 nucleotides: TGTGCCAGCAGAGGGATCCTAGCGGAGCAAGAGACCCAGTACTTC. It yields the protein CASRGILAEQETQYF.

A single count supports this clone. V and J are TRBV14 and TRBJ1-4; D is undetermined. The CDR3 covers 13 residues. Germline V CDR1 and CDR2: SGHDN, FVKESK. Trimming removed 4 bases at V and 4 bases at J, with 7 bases between. The CDR3 region is CASSLGLNEKLFF. CDR3 in DNA: TGTGCCAGCAGCCTTGGCCTTAATGAAAAACTGTTTTTT.

This rearrangement joins TRBV5-1 to TRBJ1-4; TRBD1 is a possible D gene (6 bases). V dropped 6 bases and J dropped 3 bases, with 12 bases sitting between them. Germline lookup yields CDR1 SGHRS and CDR2 YFSETQ. This CDR3 is 14 amino acids long. The CDR3 spells CASTSGTPNEKLFF. The CDR3 DNA reads as TGCGCCAGCACCTCAGGGACACCTAATGAAAAACTGTTTTTT.

The chain combines TRBV3-1 (or the pseudogene TRBV3-2) with TRBJ2-7; the match to TRBD1 covers 11 bases. J lost 3 bases, V lost 4 bases, and 11 bases had no gene match. Looked up from germline, CDR1 is LGHDT and CDR2 is YNNKEL (reference sequence). The CDR3 contains 17 residues. The DNA for the CDR3 is TGTGCCAGCAGCCCCCGGGTCGGGACAGGGGGATACTACGAGCAGTACTTC. Protein: CASSPRVGTGGYYEQYF.

V usage is TRBV7-2 and J usage is TRBJ2-5; possibly TRBD2 for D (6 bases). This CDR3 is 16 amino acids long. Germline V gene sequence: CDR1 SGHTA, CDR2 FQGNSA. The V and J ends lost 3 bases and 1 base respectively, with 15 bases between them. In DNA, the CDR3 is TGTGCCAGCAGCTTTGCTGCCGGGGGTTTCCAAGAGACCCAGTACTTC. Protein product: CASSFAAGGFQETQYF. The entire variable domain, with the rest obtained from reference TRBV7-2 and TRBJ2-5, is as follows: GAGVSQSPSNKVTEKGKDVELRCDPISGHTALYWYRQSLGQGLEFLIYFQGNSAPDKSGLPSDRFSAERTGGSVSTLTIQRTQQEDSAVYLCASSFAAGGFQETQYFGPGTRLLVL.

The rearrangement uses TRBV12-3 or TRBV12-4 and TRBJ2-5; 7 nucleotides agree with TRBD1. The CDR3 is made up of 13 amino acids. With 6 bases clipped from V and 5 bases from J, the junction kept 6 bases outside the gene matches. The CDR3 loop reads CASSRQGGETQYF. The CDR3 nucleotides are TGTGCCAGCAGCCGACAGGGCGGGGAGACCCAGTACTTC.